Following are 19 T cell receptor beta chains from one sample sequenced in a study of T cell responses to AZD1222 COVID-19 vaccine. Data came from immunoSEQ multiplex PCR; TCRdb stores just in-frame clones and leaves some out. The sample lists about 140,000 clones, around 90% seen once, with 5.5% to 6.5% in the top ten. Source: peripheral blood, taken on day 0 of AZD1222 vaccination. The receptors originated from an adult in good health.

This clone was seen once. The chain is built from TRBV9 and TRBJ2-5; TRBD2 aligns across 7 bases. Trimming took 4 bases from V and 1 from J; bases not matched to a gene: 1. The CDR3 runs 13 residues. Looked up from germline, CDR1 is SGDLS and CDR2 is YYNGEE. The CDR3 spells CASSPSGQETQYF. The CDR3 DNA reads TGTGCCAGCAGCCCTAGCGGCCAAGAGACCCAGTACTTC.

V usage is TRBV9 and J usage is TRBJ2-1; possibly TRBD1 for D (6 bases). Germline V gene data show CDR1 as SGDLS and CDR2 as YYNGEE. The V gene lost 3 bases and the J gene lost 9 bases, with 13 bases spanning the gap. CDR3 length: 13 residues. This CDR3 reads CASSGTARGEQFF. The DNA for the CDR3 is TGTGCCAGCAGCGGGACAGCAAGGGGTGAGCAGTTCTTC.

This rearrangement joins TRBV5-6 to TRBJ2-3, with 9 bases aligning to TRBD2. The CDR3 has 15 residues. Unmatched junction bases numbered 6, after V lost 4 bases and J lost 3 bases. From germline, CDR1 is SGHDT and CDR2 YYEEEE. Here the CDR3 DNA reads TGTGCCAGCAGCGCTGGCGGGAGGGTTACAGATACGCAGTATTTT. This encodes CASSAGGRVTDTQYF.

This chain links TRBV6-2 or TRBV6-3 with TRBJ2-1; 10 bases fit TRBD2. The CDR3 loop spans 15 amino acids. Trimming cost V 5 bases and J 6 bases; bases outside gene matches: 7. Germline loops: CDR1 MNHEY, CDR2 SVGEGT. CDR3 nucleotides: TGTGCCAGCAGTCTAGCGGGAGCAGGGTTCAATGAGCAGTTCTTC. This translates into CASSLAGAGFNEQFF.

The V and J genes are TRBV5-6 and TRBJ1-1; no firm D call. Germline CDR1 is SGHDT and CDR2 is YYEEEE. This CDR3 contains 13 residues. Trimming pared 2 bases from V and 1 base from J, leaving 6 bases between. The CDR3 DNA is TGTGCCAGCAGCTTACCGACGAACACTGAAGCTTTCTTT. Translating it yields CASSLPTNTEAFF.

This clone is a singleton in its sample. The genes are TRBV5-4 and TRBJ2-3; D remains ambiguous. V was trimmed by 0 bases and J by 5 bases, leaving 10 bases between them. The CDR3 totals 14 residues. The germline gives CDR1 SGHNT, CDR2 YYREEE (reference sequence). DNA for the CDR3: TGTGCCAGCAGCTTGGCCGCCATGAAAGATACGCAGTATTTT. Translated: CASSLAAMKDTQYF.

V gene TRBV5-5 combines with J gene TRBJ2-7, with D possibly being TRBD1 (6 bases). This CDR3 comprises 14 residues. V gave up 1 base and J gave up 3 bases, with 11 bases separating them. Germline CDR1 is SGHKS and CDR2 is YYEKEE (reference sequence). The CDR3 spells CASSLRQGIYEQYF. The CDR3, as DNA: TGTGCCAGCAGCTTGCGTCAGGGGATCTACGAGCAGTACTTC.

The CDR3 nucleotides read TGTGCCAGCAGCTTATTCCTATCGGGACAGTCTGTTAATGAGCAGTTCTTC. It yields the protein CASSLFLSGQSVNEQFF. V gene TRBV7-9 combines with J gene TRBJ2-1, with 7 bases lining up with TRBD1. Trimming cost V 2 bases and J 7 bases; bases outside gene matches: 14. Looked up from germline, CDR1 is SEHNR and CDR2 is FQNEAQ (reference sequence). This CDR3 region has 17 residues.

Only one count was recorded for this clone. V usage is TRBV19 and J usage is TRBJ2-7; D might be TRBD1 (6 bases). This CDR3 spans 13 amino acids. The V gene's germline CDR1 is LNHDA and CDR2 SQIVND (reference sequence). The germline V and J ends were trimmed by 10 bases and 0 bases, with 13 bases remaining between them. CDR3 sequence (DNA): TGTGCCACCGACACAGGGTCCTCCTACGAGCAGTACTTC. Encoded protein: CATDTGSSYEQYF. Full variable domain (outside the CDR3, taken from reference TRBV19 and TRBJ2-7): DGGITQSPKYLFRKEGQNVTLSCEQNLNHDAMYWYRQDPGQGLRLIYYSQIVNDFQKGDIAEGYSVSREKKESFPLTVTSAQKNPTAFYLCATDTGSSYEQYFGPGTRLTVT.

The CDR3 protein is CASSLGGQELYEQYF. The CDR3 nucleotides are TGTGCCAGCAGCTTGGGGGGACAGGAATTATACGAGCAGTACTTC. The chain couples TRBV5-4 to TRBJ2-7, with 8 nucleotides matching TRBD1. The CDR3 loop spans 15 amino acids. Germline CDR1 reads SGHNT; CDR2 reads YYREEE (reference sequence). J was trimmed by 4 bases and V by 0 bases; bases with no gene match: 6. Filled out from reference TRBV5-4 and TRBJ2-7, the complete variable domain reads ETGVTQSPTHLIKTRGQQVTLRCSSQSGHNTVSWYQQALGQGPQFIFQYYREEENGRGNFPPRFSGLQFPNYSSELNVNALELDDSALYLCASSLGGQELYEQYFGPGTRLTVT.

This chain links TRBV4-1 with TRBJ1-2; a possible D gene is TRBD1 (5 bases). The germline gives CDR1 MGHRA, CDR2 YSYEKL. This CDR3 is built from 18 residues. Trimming left V 0 bases short and J 5 bases short, with 22 bases between. The CDR3 is CASSQERTGHLGAYGYTF. For the CDR3, the DNA is TGCGCCAGCAGCCAAGAAAGGACGGGGCACCTCGGGGCATATGGCTACACCTTC.

The genes are TRBV13 and TRBJ1-3; D possibly corresponds to TRBD1 (6 bases). Trimming shortened V by 6 bases and J by 0 bases, and 18 bases separated the two germline ends. There are 17 residues in the CDR3. CDR1 PRHDT and CDR2 FYEKMQ come from the germline V gene (reference sequence). In DNA, the CDR3 is TGTGCCAGCAGATCTTACTGGGGGCCTTTCTCTGGAAACACCATATATTTT. Protein sequence: CASRSYWGPFSGNTIYF.

The rearrangement uses TRBV15 and TRBJ1-6; tentatively, D is TRBD1 (5 bases). Germline V gene lookup returns CDR1 LNHNV and CDR2 YYDKDF (reference sequence). This CDR3 is 17 amino acids long. V was shortened by 0 bases and J by 6 bases, with 15 bases between the two germline ends. The CDR3 here is CATSRDAPETANSPLHF. In DNA, the CDR3 is TGTGCCACCAGCAGAGATGCCCCCGAGACAGCTAATTCACCCCTCCACTTT.

The chain couples TRBV5-4 to TRBJ2-3; TRBD1 aligns across 7 bases. This CDR3 region has 16 residues. Trimming removed 1 base from V and 1 base from J; junction bases left unmatched: 6. Germline V lookup: CDR1 SGHNT, CDR2 YYREEE (reference sequence). CDR3 DNA: TGTGCCAGCAGCTTGTTAGGGGGCGGAGGCACAGATACGCAGTATTTT. As protein: CASSLLGGGGTDTQYF.

The chain employs TRBV28 and TRBJ2-5; possibly TRBD2 for D (5 bases). V lost 2 bases and J 7 bases, leaving 17 bases between the germline ends. The CDR3 has 15 residues. Germline assignment: CDR1 MDHEN and CDR2 SYDVKM. The CDR3 DNA reads as TGTGCCAGCAGTTTACTTACCCTAGGGAGTGGGACCCAGTACTTC. Protein sequence: CASSLLTLGSGTQYF.

This clone was counted between two and nine times. The CDR3 DNA sequence: TGTGCCAGCAGCGTAGGGTACAGTCGACATAATTCACCCCTCCACTTT. As protein: CASSVGYSRHNSPLHF. The chain employs TRBV9 and TRBJ1-6, with unresolved D. Germline V gene sequence: CDR1 SGDLS, CDR2 YYNGEE. The CDR3 is made up of 16 amino acids. The V gene lost 0 bases and the J gene lost 5 bases, with 12 bases spanning the gap.

The chain employs TRBV12-5 and TRBJ2-7, with D possibly being TRBD1 (6 bases). With 2 bases removed from V and 0 bases from J, the gap between germline ends came to 17 bases. The germline V gene encodes CDR1 LGHNT and CDR2 FRNRAP. There are 17 residues in the CDR3. The CDR3 loop is CASGLWGPDRRSYEQYF. The CDR3 DNA sequence: TGTGCTAGTGGTTTGTGGGGGCCGGACAGACGCTCCTACGAGCAGTACTTC. The entire variable domain, with the rest obtained from reference TRBV12-5 and TRBJ2-7, is as follows: DARVTQTPRHKVTEMGQEVTMRCQPILGHNTVFWYRQTMMQGLELLAYFRNRAPLDDSGMPKDRFSAEMPDATLATLKIQPSEPRDSAVYFCASGLWGPDRRSYEQYFGPGTRLTVT.

CDR3: CASSHRLAGGGEQFF. DNA for the CDR3: TGCGCCAGCAGCCATAGACTAGCGGGAGGGGGTGAGCAGTTCTTC. The V call is TRBV4-1, the J call TRBJ2-1; TRBD2 matches at 14 bases. The CDR3 spans 15 residues. Losses at the gene ends were 3 bases for V and 9 bases for J; bases not matched to a gene: 4. Germline values: CDR1 MGHRA, CDR2 YSYEKL.

The chain employs TRBV7-9 and TRBJ1-2; tentative D call: TRBD1 (5 bases). The germline V gene encodes CDR1 SEHNR and CDR2 FQNEAQ (reference sequence). The CDR3 spans 17 residues. V dropped 0 bases and J dropped 3 bases, with 17 bases sitting between them. CDR3 residues: CASSLARAGKADYGYTF. CDR3 bases: TGTGCCAGCAGCTTAGCCAGGGCAGGGAAAGCCGACTATGGCTACACCTTC.